What follows describes a single T cell receptor (beta chain). Its specific antigen is unknown. No much larger clonotype is one base removed from it; base qualities were not supplied. CDR1 SGHDT and CDR2 YYEEEE were looked up in the germline V gene. V gives up 3 bases and J gives up 2 bases, and the segment between their germline ends measures 13 bases. The CDR3 runs 15 residues from the cysteine to the phenylalanine. Only CDR3 DNA is held: 45 bases, read in frame from base 1. This sample was included in a study of CD8+ T cells in alopecia areata listed by TCRdb under 2018. At the level of the whole study: The treated patients, all with moderate-to-severe alopecia areata, were enrolled in an open-label pilot trial of oral tofacitinib given at 5 to 10 mg twice daily. Tofacitinib was administered for 6 to 18 months, and 6 months of follow-up off drug were then conducted to assess delayed response and recurrence. For the treated patients, the SALT score, which quantifies what percentage of scalp surface area is affected, served as the measure of disease severity. The study used high-throughput TCRbeta sequencing to examine T cell clonal expansion in alopecia areata, in both the C3H/HeJ mouse model and human patients. Scalp tissue and sorted CD4+ and CD8+ peripheral blood T cells from patchy and totalis/universalis alopecia areata patients and from healthy controls were covered by human TCRbeta sequencing. Tofacitinib-treated patients had biopsies at baseline and at 4 and 24 weeks of treatment, with a later scalp biopsy in several patients. Scalp clonality was compared among normal scalp (n=4), patchy alopecia areata scalp (n=8), and alopecia totalis/universalis scalp (n=8). RNA was obtained with the PAXgene miRNA kit for fixed scalp, the miRNeasy kit for PBMCs, and the RNeasy kit for mouse skin. TCRbeta CDR3 regions were amplified by immunoSEQ multiplex PCR using 35 Vbeta forward and 13 Jbeta reverse primers. The paper's findings and limits, for the study overall: Higher clonality and more expanded CD8+ clones were observed in lesional scalp than in normal scalp, particularly in alopecia totalis/universalis, a finding suggestive of antigenic drive. Many expanded lesional clones persisted in scalp and blood during tofacitinib treatment, which may partly explain relapse after stopping treatment. Scalp TCR repertoire analysis is complicated because resident alphabeta T cells in normal human skin are also sequenced, whereas mouse skin is dominated by gammadelta T cells. Shared TCR sequences between patients were less evident than in mice, which may be partly attributable to HLA diversity in the patient population. The treated cohort was small, with a single nonresponder, so links between baseline CD8+ expansion and response need larger studies. Tofacitinib significantly decreased scalp clonality and the number of expanded CD8+ clones among the top 100 scalp clones.

The time point label for this specimen denotes: roughly 24 weeks on oral tofacitinib. This sample's treatment or condition label indicates: oral pan-JAK inhibitor, 5-10 mg twice daily. Peripheral blood and lesional scalp punch biopsies were obtained from patients with alopecia areata. PBMCs were separated by density centrifugation and stained for CD3, CD4 and CD8, after which CD4+ and CD8+ T cells were sorted on a FACSAria. Library creation used the immunoSEQ multiplex PCR assay. RNA was extracted from all samples and reverse transcribed into cDNA as template for TCR sequencing. First-strand cDNA was synthesized using SuperScript III with a 2:1 mix of oligo-dT and random hexamers. A synthetic immune receptor repertoire was used to measure amplification bias, and any remaining bias was corrected computationally. The original pipeline was this. After raw reads were preprocessed to remove errors, the CDR3 was defined following IMGT conventions as running from the conserved cysteine to phenylalanine. To get clonality, Shannon entropy was normalized by log2 of the number of productive unique TCRs and the result was subtracted from 1. Whether each scalp clone was CD4 or CD8 was inferred by checking scalp TCRbeta sequences against the CD4 and CD8 repertoires from sorted blood. Not all clones reach the TCRdb copy of this immuneACCESS table, which keeps in-frame sequences only. Checked studies attribute under half of the gap to unresolved V genes and leave the rest unexplained. That table supplies the V and J calls and clone size; D and trimming were determined from the DNA. In this sample the table shows about 190,000 clones, roughly 62% of which occur a single time. The ten top clones hold around 12% of the sample.

This TCR came from a human donor with alopecia areata. The specimen was CD8+ T cells sorted from blood, collected at week 24, from a patient treated with tofacitinib. The rearrangement combines TRBV5-6 with TRBJ2-3; 5 matching bases give a weak D call of TRBD1. The CDR3 region: CASSYTHRYTDTQYF. The base sequence is TGTGCCAGCAGCTACACCCACAGGTACACAGATACGCAGTATTTT.